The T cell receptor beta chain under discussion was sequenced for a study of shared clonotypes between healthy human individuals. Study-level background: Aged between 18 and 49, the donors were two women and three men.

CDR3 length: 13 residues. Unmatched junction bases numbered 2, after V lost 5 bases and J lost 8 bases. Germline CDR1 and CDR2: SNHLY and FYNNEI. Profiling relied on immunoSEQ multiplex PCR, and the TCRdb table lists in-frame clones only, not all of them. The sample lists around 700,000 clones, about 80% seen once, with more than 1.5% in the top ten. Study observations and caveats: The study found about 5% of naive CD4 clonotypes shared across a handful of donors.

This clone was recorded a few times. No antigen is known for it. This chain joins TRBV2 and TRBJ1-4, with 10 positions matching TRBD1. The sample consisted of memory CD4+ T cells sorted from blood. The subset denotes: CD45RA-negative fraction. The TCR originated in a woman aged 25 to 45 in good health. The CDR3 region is CASSRQGAEKLFF. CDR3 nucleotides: TGTGCCAGCAGTAGACAGGGGGCGGAAAAACTGTTTTTT.